The rows below give T cell receptor beta chains drawn from one sample of a study of T cells in Graves' hyperthyroidism and ophthalmopathy. MiXCR was run by TCRdb on the multiplex PCR reads, yielding one entry per CDR3 protein. The repertoire holds just over 550,000 distinct CDR3 sequences, with about 45% as singletons. The sample was peripheral blood or thyroid tissue (not recorded which). The receptors were gathered from a woman aged 18-35 years with Graves' hyperthyroidism. CDR3s include the opening cysteine and the closing phenylalanine or tryptophan. The order of the fields is clone size, D gene, J gene, V gene, CDR3 DNA, CDR3 protein. The D gene is left open where the match is weak. Size is omitted from some rows. Given values are once, few, many or a class for expanded clones.

size: .; D: TRBD2; J: TRBJ2-7; V: TRBV10-3; DNA: TGTGCCATCGGGACTAGCGACTACGAGCAGTACTTC; CDR3: CAIGTSDYEQYF
size: .; D: TRBD1; J: TRBJ2-6; V: TRBV2; DNA: TGTGCCAGTACAGGGGTTATGCCTGGGGCCAACGTCCTGACTTTC; CDR3: CASTGVMPGANVLTF
size: few; D: .; J: TRBJ1-5; V: TRBV12-3/TRBV12-4; DNA: TGTGCCAGCAGGGAGGGGGTTGGAGGTCAGCCCCAGCATTTT; CDR3: CASREGVGGQPQHF
size: few; D: TRBD2; J: TRBJ2-7; V: TRBV2; DNA: TGTGCCAGCAGTGTAGCGGGAGGAAACTACGAGCAGTACTTC; CDR3: CASSVAGGNYEQYF
size: .; D: TRBD1; J: TRBJ2-3; V: TRBV10-3; DNA: TGTGCCATCAGTGGGACAGGGGGTTTCACAGATACGCAGTATTTT; CDR3: CAISGTGGFTDTQYF
size: .; D: TRBD2; J: TRBJ2-1; V: TRBV24-1; DNA: TGTGCCACCAGTGATTCGGGTCGGGAGGCTCGGGAGCAGTTCTTC; CDR3: CATSDSGREAREQFF
size: few; D: .; J: TRBJ2-2; V: TRBV14; DNA: TGTGCCAGCAGAAGCGCGGTGAACACCGGGGAGCTGTTTTTT; CDR3: CASRSAVNTGELFF
size: .; D: .; J: TRBJ2-3; V: TRBV6-5; DNA: TGTGCCAGCAGTTTCCGCACAGATACGCAGTATTTT; CDR3: CASSFRTDTQYF
size: .; D: TRBD2; J: TRBJ2-5; V: TRBV2; DNA: TGTGCCAGCAGTTCAGCGGGAGGGCCGGAGGAGACCCAGTACTTC; CDR3: CASSSAGGPEETQYF
size: once; D: TRBD2; J: TRBJ2-5; V: TRBV20-1; DNA: TGCAGTGTCGCTAGCGGAGTCAATGAGACCCAGTACTTC; CDR3: CSVASGVNETQYF
size: .; D: TRBD1; J: TRBJ2-5; V: TRBV15; DNA: TGTGCCACCAGCAGACCGGGACAGGGAAGCTTC; CDR3: CATSRPGQGSF
size: .; D: .; J: TRBJ2-7; V: TRBV10-3; DNA: TGTGCCATCGGTAATTTTACAGGTGGACCCCTAATCTACGAGCAGTACTTC; CDR3: CAIGNFTGGPLIYEQYF
size: many; D: .; J: TRBJ2-5; V: TRBV5-1; DNA: TGTGCCAGCAGCTTGGTAGGGGAAGAGACCCAGTACTTC; CDR3: CASSLVGEETQYF
size: .; D: .; J: TRBJ1-1; V: TRBV2; DNA: TGTGCCAGCAGTTATGAAGCTTTCTTT; CDR3: CASSYEAFF
size: many; D: .; J: TRBJ2-7; V: TRBV7-9; DNA: TGTGCCAGCAGCTTCGGTGAAGAGCAGTACTTC; CDR3: CASSFGEEQYF
size: .; D: .; J: TRBJ2-5; V: TRBV4-2; DNA: TGTGCCAGCAGCCAAGACTCAACGGTGCTCCAAGAGACCCAGTACTTC; CDR3: CASSQDSTVLQETQYF
size: .; D: TRBD2; J: TRBJ2-7; V: TRBV7-2; DNA: TGTGCCAGCAGCTTTGGTCTAGCGGGAGGAAACGAGCAGTACTTC; CDR3: CASSFGLAGGNEQYF
size: many; D: TRBD2; J: TRBJ2-5; V: TRBV10-3; DNA: TGTGCCATCAGTGACGTGGCTAGCGGGAGTCAAGAGACCCAGTACTTC; CDR3: CAISDVASGSQETQYF
size: .; D: TRBD1; J: TRBJ2-6; V: TRBV2; DNA: TGTGCCAGCAGCACCGGGACAGCCTCTGGGGCCAACGTCCTGACTTTC; CDR3: CASSTGTASGANVLTF
size: .; D: TRBD1; J: TRBJ1-4; V: TRBV2; DNA: TGTGCCAGCAGGCGTCCCGGGACAGGGACAGAAAAACTGTTTTTT; CDR3: CASRRPGTGTEKLFF
size: once; D: .; J: TRBJ1-2; V: TRBV10-3; DNA: TGTGCCAGCAGTTTAACTGGCTTTAACTATGGCTACACCTTC; CDR3: CASSLTGFNYGYTF
size: many; D: .; J: TRBJ2-7; V: TRBV15; DNA: TGTGCCACCAGCAGAGATCGGTCAGGGGACTACGAGCAGTACTTC; CDR3: CATSRDRSGDYEQYF